These 19 T cell receptor beta chains were sequenced from one sample in a study of T cells in Graves' hyperthyroidism and ophthalmopathy. Amplification targeted TCR beta CDR3 regions from RNA transcripts. First-round RT-PCR targeting the TCR CDR3 was performed with the HTBI primer set. TCRdb reprocessed the multiplex PCR reads with MiXCR, giving one entry per CDR3 protein. The sample records under 550,000 distinct CDR3 sequences, roughly 21% being singletons. Sequenced: blood. The receptors here all came from a man aged 35 to 55 with Graves' ophthalmopathy.

The sample holds a few counts of this clonotype. This chain links TRBV4-1 with TRBJ1-2, with D perhaps TRBD1 (6 bases). The CDR3 has 14 residues. CDR1 is MGHRA and CDR2 is YSYEKL in the germline V gene. V lost 2 bases to trimming and J lost 2 bases, with 9 bases between them. The CDR3 nucleotides are TGCGCCAGCAGCCAACCCGGACAGAACTATGGCTACACCTTC. Residues: CASSQPGQNYGYTF.

A note on this clonotype: At one end, the junction sequence differs from germline, possibly due to a read error. CDR3: CVSSTRQGGNTEAFF. CDR3 DNA: TGTGTCAGCAGCACCAGACAGGGGGGAAACACTGAAGCTTTCTTT. The chain uses TRBV13 and TRBJ1-1; TRBD1 matches 9 bases. From germline, CDR1 is PRHDT and CDR2 FYEKMQ (reference sequence). The CDR3 is made up of 15 amino acids.

Only a few counts were recorded for this clonotype. The V call is TRBV29-1, the J call TRBJ1-2; 11 nucleotides match TRBD1. V dropped 8 bases and J dropped 10; count of bases not matched to a gene: 9. Germline CDR1 reads SQVTM; CDR2 reads ANQGSEA. CDR3 length equals 12 residues. The CDR3: CSSFGTGGIYTF. The CDR3 DNA reads TGCAGCTCATTCGGGACAGGGGGAATCTACACCTTC.

The chain links TRBV27 to TRBJ2-1; TRBD2 aligns across 10 bases. Germline V gives CDR1 MNHEY, CDR2 SMNVEV (reference sequence). CDR3 length equals 18 residues. V shed 5 bases, J shed 7 bases, and the junction held 17 bases outside the gene matches. CDR3 nucleotides: TGTGCCAGCAGTCCCTACCTCGGGGCTAGCGGGAGTACGAATGAGCAGTTCTTC. Translating it yields CASSPYLGASGSTNEQFF.

This chain connects TRBV18 to TRBJ1-1; 8 bases are shared with TRBD1. Looked up from germline, CDR1 is KGHSH and CDR2 is LQKENI. The CDR3 has 14 amino acids. Trimming cost V 0 bases and J 3 bases; bases outside gene matches: 0. CDR3 region: CASSPPTGDTEAFF. CDR3 nucleotides: TGTGCCAGCTCACCACCGACAGGGGACACTGAAGCTTTCTTT.

This clonotype has at least ten counts. The chain carries TRBV20-1 and TRBJ2-7, with a possible D match to TRBD2 (6 bases). The V gene lost 3 bases and the J gene lost 0 bases, with 12 bases spanning the gap. This CDR3 is 14 amino acids long. CDR1 is DFQATT, CDR2 SNEGSKA, per germline (reference sequence). The DNA of the CDR3 is TGCAGTGCTAGTACGGGGGAAAGCTCCTACGAGCAGTACTTC. This encodes CSASTGESSYEQYF.

V usage is TRBV9 and J usage is TRBJ2-7, with D perhaps matching TRBD2 (6 bases). V was clipped by 3 bases and J by 7 bases, with 23 bases between them. The CDR3 contains 16 residues. CDR1 and CDR2 from the germline V gene are SGDLS and YYNGEE. CDR3 nucleotides: TGTGCCAGCAGCGCTCGGACCGGGACCTGGGGGGAAGAGCAGTACTTC. This codes for CASSARTGTWGEEQYF.

This clonotype was seen at least ten times. The chain employs TRBV6-1 and TRBJ2-7; 7 bases fit TRBD2. Germline loops: CDR1 MNHNS, CDR2 SASEGT. The CDR3 totals 17 residues. V lost 7 bases to trimming and J lost 0 bases; unmatched junction nucleotides: 15. The CDR3 nucleotides are TGTGCCAGCATCCAGAATACGTGGGGGGGAAGCTCCTACGAGCAGTACTTC. Residues: CASIQNTWGGSSYEQYF.

The chain recombines TRBV11-2 with TRBJ2-1, with 9 positions matching TRBD2. Per germline, CDR1 SGHAT and CDR2 FQNNGV. The CDR3 has 17 residues. J was trimmed by 8 bases and V by 5 bases; bases with no gene match: 16. CDR3 region: CASSPTAGSGRGHEQFF. The CDR3 DNA reads as TGTGCCAGCAGCCCCACGGCCGGTAGCGGGAGAGGGCATGAGCAGTTCTTC.

Concerning this clonotype: A clone one base away is much larger, so this may be a read error. V is TRBV2 and J is TRBJ2-7; D is undetermined. Trimming took 4 bases from V and 0 from J, leaving 16 bases between them. The CDR3 spans 16 residues. Germline V gives CDR1 SNHLY, CDR2 FYNNEI. CDR3 loop: CASSAKAYLSSYEQYF. In nucleotides, the CDR3 is TGTGCCAGCAGTGCAAAAGCCTACCTTAGCTCCTACGAGCAGTACTTC.

This clonotype came up a few times. The gene calls are TRBV2 and TRBJ2-7; 7 nucleotides line up with TRBD2. Germline-derived CDR1 and CDR2 are SNHLY and FYNNEI. V dropped 3 bases and J dropped 2; count of bases not matched to a gene: 4. This CDR3 spans 14 amino acids. The CDR3: CASSEGGSAYEQYF. CDR3 nucleotides: TGTGCCAGCAGTGAGGGAGGGAGCGCCTACGAGCAGTACTTC.

The rearrangement joins TRBV11-2 to TRBJ2-7; D is unclear. Germline CDR1 SGHAT, CDR2 FQNNGV. The germline V and J ends were trimmed by 2 bases and 1 base, with 9 bases remaining between them. CDR3 length: 14 amino acids. The CDR3 bases are TGTGCCAGCAGCTTACTGCCTATTTCCTACGAGCAGTACTTC. This codes for CASSLLPISYEQYF.

This clonotype was detected a few times. V gene TRBV6-1 combines with J gene TRBJ2-7; D remains ambiguous. V dropped 8 bases and J dropped 6 bases, with 8 bases sitting between them. The CDR3 length is 10 residues. Germline CDR1 is MNHNS and CDR2 is SASEGT. CDR3 coding DNA: TGTGCCAGCGCGAGAAGCGAGCAGTACTTC. As protein: CASARSEQYF.

This clonotype has a handful of counts. The junction departs from the called germline gene at one end, perhaps through a read error. The chain uses TRBV5-1 and TRBJ1-4; no reliable D call. Germline assignment: CDR1 SGHRS and CDR2 YFSETQ. This CDR3 spans 15 amino acids. In DNA form, the CDR3 reads TGCGCCAGCAGCTTGACAGTTGCAACTGATGAAAAACTGTTTTTT. Its translation is CASSLTVATDEKLFF.

The gene calls are TRBV5-1 and TRBJ2-5; no firm D call. The V end was cut by 1 base, the J end by 1 base, with 14 bases between. This CDR3 is built from 16 residues. Germline V gene sequence: CDR1 SGHRS, CDR2 YFSETQ. The CDR3 reads CASSLFPRKPQETQYF. The CDR3 DNA reads TGCGCCAGCAGCTTGTTTCCCCGAAAGCCCCAAGAGACCCAGTACTTC.

The J gene is TRBJ1-1, the V gene TRBV30, with a weak D call TRBD1 (5 bases). Germline CDR1 is GTSNPN and CDR2 is SVGIG (reference sequence). The CDR3 is 18 residues long. The V and J ends lost 4 bases and 0 bases respectively, with 24 bases between them. DNA of the CDR3: TGTGCCTGGATAGATCGGGCCCTAATCAGGGAAATGAACACTGAAGCTTTCTTT. Protein sequence: CAWIDRALIREMNTEAFF.

This clonotype was observed at least ten times. The chain links TRBV12-3 or TRBV12-4 to TRBJ2-7, with D perhaps TRBD2 (6 bases). The CDR3 consists of 18 residues. With 2 bases removed from V and 0 bases from J, the gap between germline ends came to 20 bases. In nucleotides, the CDR3 is TGTGCCAGCAGTTTATTGGGCGGGGCAGGCCGAAGCTCCTACGAGCAGTACTTC. Translating it yields CASSLLGGAGRSSYEQYF.

This clonotype came up many times. The chain links TRBV11-2 to TRBJ2-3, with TRBD2 matching 11 bases. Germline values: CDR1 SGHAT, CDR2 FQNNGV. CDR3 size: 16 residues. The V gene end was trimmed by 0 bases and the J gene end by 3 bases; junction bases not matched to a gene: 2. For the CDR3, the DNA is TGTGCCAGCAGCTTAGATTGGACTAGCGGGACAGATACGCAGTATTTT. Protein: CASSLDWTSGTDTQYF.

There are a few counts of this clonotype. The chain links TRBV6-1 to TRBJ2-5, with D perhaps matching TRBD1 or TRBD2 (6 bases each). Per germline, CDR1 MNHNS and CDR2 SASEGT. V lost 5 bases, J lost 5 bases, and 18 bases lay in between. The CDR3 contains 15 residues. The CDR3 here is CASSSPYGGRETQYF. The CDR3 bases are TGTGCCAGCAGTTCCCCCTACGGGGGCAGGGAGACCCAGTACTTC.